The 32 T cell receptor beta chains below all came from one sample that was sequenced in a study of blood T cell repertoires in COVID-19. TCRdb's copy holds only in-frame clones and misses some; the assay was immunoSEQ multiplex PCR. In the table there are tens of thousands of clones, around 88% of which are singletons. Sequencing was performed on peripheral blood. These receptor sequences come from a man between 70 and 80 years old with active or convalescent COVID-19.

This sequence joins TRBV28 and TRBJ2-7; D is ambiguous. From germline, CDR1 is MDHEN and CDR2 SYDVKM. Trimming pared 6 bases from V and 4 bases from J, leaving 4 bases between. This CDR3 is 10 amino acids long. CDR3 DNA: TGTGCCAGCAGCGCGTACGAGCAGTACTTC. Translating it yields CASSAYEQYF.

The V call is TRBV6-2 or TRBV6-3, the J call TRBJ2-5; TRBD1 might be the D (6 bases). Germline lookup yields CDR1 MNHEY and CDR2 SVGEGT. The germline V and J ends were trimmed by 5 bases and 3 bases, with 16 bases remaining between them. The CDR3 length is 15 residues. CDR3 DNA: TGTGCCAGCAGTCCCGGGACACCGCCGAAAGAGACCCAGTACTTC. This codes for CASSPGTPPKETQYF.

The count of this clone is one. The chain is built from TRBV7-9 and TRBJ2-1, with D tentatively TRBD2 (6 bases). The germline V and J ends were trimmed by 0 bases and 7 bases, with 7 bases remaining between them. This CDR3 comprises 13 residues. CDR1 and CDR2 from the germline V gene are SEHNR and FQNEAQ (reference sequence). DNA for the CDR3: TGTGCCAGCAGCTTAGCGAGCGGGAATGAGCAGTTCTTC. Its translation: CASSLASGNEQFF.

The V gene is TRBV7-2, the J gene TRBJ1-2; D unresolved. The CDR3 loop spans 12 amino acids. The V gene lost 5 bases and the J gene lost 6 bases, with 10 bases spanning the gap. Germline lookup yields CDR1 SGHTA and CDR2 FQGNSA. The DNA for the CDR3 is TGTGCCAGCAGCCCTCCGGCGGATGGCTACACCTTC. Its protein product is CASSPPADGYTF.

V is TRBV7-9 and J is TRBJ2-7; tentative D call: TRBD1 (6 bases). The CDR3 spans 13 residues. CDR1 is SEHNR, CDR2 FQNEAQ, per germline (reference sequence). V was clipped by 3 bases and J by 6 bases, with 12 bases between them. CDR3 loop: CASSFSGVSEQYF. DNA of the CDR3: TGTGCCAGCAGCTTTTCAGGGGTCTCCGAGCAGTACTTC.

V gene TRBV5-4 combines with J gene TRBJ2-3; unclear D gene. Germline CDR1 reads SGHNT; CDR2 reads YYREEE (reference sequence). V was clipped by 0 bases and J by 6 bases, with 8 bases between them. The CDR3 has 13 amino acids. In DNA, the CDR3 is TGTGCCAGCAGCTTGGGAGGCAGTGATACGCAGTATTTT. Protein: CASSLGGSDTQYF.

The chain joins TRBV7-9 to TRBJ2-7, with TRBD2 identical over 10 bases. The CDR3 length is 18 residues. Trimming cost V 2 bases and J 7 bases; bases outside gene matches: 17. In germline, CDR1 is SEHNR, CDR2 FQNEAQ (reference sequence). CDR3 region: CASSLKPPKREGRGEQYF. In DNA, the CDR3 is TGTGCCAGCAGCTTAAAACCACCTAAGCGGGAGGGCCGGGGAGAGCAGTACTTC.

This chain uses TRBV7-2 with TRBJ2-3; 10 nucleotides match TRBD1. The CDR3 has 16 residues. Germline CDR1 and CDR2: SGHTA and FQGNSA. With 2 bases clipped from V and 6 bases from J, the junction kept 8 bases outside the gene matches. Written as DNA, the CDR3 is TGTGCCAGCAGCTTATATGGACAGGGGGGGATTGATACGCAGTATTTT. Its protein product is CASSLYGQGGIDTQYF.

The chain uses TRBV30 and TRBJ2-2; 10 positions agree with TRBD2. This CDR3 region has 17 residues. CDR1 and CDR2 from the germline V gene are GTSNPN and SVGIG (reference sequence). V gave up 3 bases and J gave up 4 bases; unmatched junction bases: 11. CDR3 nucleotides: TGTGCCTGGAGCTTCAAATTAGCGGGAGGTGGCACCGGGGAGCTGTTTTTT. This translates into CAWSFKLAGGGTGELFF.

V usage is TRBV5-5 and J usage is TRBJ1-5; TRBD1 matches 8 bases. Germline V gene sequence: CDR1 SGHKS, CDR2 YYEKEE (reference sequence). The CDR3 is made up of 16 amino acids. V shed 0 bases and J 0 bases; nucleotides not matched to a gene: 2. CDR3 loop: CASSLGTGFSNQPQHF. For the CDR3, the DNA is TGTGCCAGCAGCTTGGGGACAGGGTTTAGCAATCAGCCCCAGCATTTT.

This chain connects TRBV5-5 to TRBJ2-3, with D unresolved. The CDR3 totals 15 residues. Germline CDR1 is SGHKS and CDR2 is YYEKEE (reference sequence). V lost 4 bases and J 2 bases, leaving 14 bases between the germline ends. The CDR3 is CASSGTSHNTDTQYF. CDR3 sequence (DNA): TGTGCCAGCAGCGGCACGTCACATAACACAGATACGCAGTATTTT. Variable domain in full (rest from reference TRBV5-5 and TRBJ2-3): DAGVTQSPTHLIKTRGQQVTLRCSPISGHKSVSWYQQVLGQGPQFIFQYYEKEERGRGNFPDRFSARQFPNYSSELNVNALLLGDSALYLCASSGTSHNTDTQYFGPGTRLTVL.

This clone was seen a single time. V usage is TRBV19 and J usage is TRBJ2-3; D is ambiguous. V was shortened by 6 bases and J by 5 bases, with 9 bases between the two germline ends. The CDR3 contains 12 residues. Germline assignment: CDR1 LNHDA and CDR2 SQIVND (reference sequence). The CDR3 nucleotides are TGTGCCAGTAGCATAACCGGAGATACGCAGTATTTT. It translates to CASSITGDTQYF.

The gene calls are TRBV9 and TRBJ2-7; tentative D call: TRBD1 (5 bases). Germline assignment: CDR1 SGDLS and CDR2 YYNGEE. The CDR3 consists of 15 residues. Trimming left V 0 bases short and J 2 bases short, with 12 bases between. The DNA of the CDR3 is TGTGCCAGCAGCGTAGCCACAGGTTCCGCCTACGAGCAGTACTTC. It is translated as CASSVATGSAYEQYF.

V usage is TRBV6-1 and J usage is TRBJ1-6; TRBD1 aligns across 7 bases. Per the germline V gene, CDR1 is MNHNS and CDR2 is SASEGT. The CDR3 sequence is 16 residues long. V was clipped by 2 bases and J by 6 bases; unmatched bases: 7. The CDR3 spells CASSEIRTGLNSPLHF. CDR3 DNA sequence: TGTGCCAGCAGTGAAATCAGGACAGGACTTAATTCACCCCTCCACTTT.

The chain has TRBV5-1 and TRBJ1-6; possible D gene TRBD1, 6 bases. Trimming left V 2 bases short and J 2 bases short, with 8 bases between. The CDR3 consists of 15 residues. CDR1 is SGHRS and CDR2 is YFSETQ in the germline V gene. The CDR3 loop reads CASSLQGPYNSPLHF. The CDR3 nucleotides are TGCGCCAGCAGCTTACAGGGCCCCTATAATTCACCCCTCCACTTT. Full variable domain (rest looked up from reference TRBV5-1 and TRBJ1-6): KAGVTQTPRYLIKTRGQQVTLSCSPISGHRSVSWYQQTPGQGLQFLFEYFSETQRNKGNFPGRFSGRQFSNSRSEMNVSTLELGDSALYLCASSLQGPYNSPLHFGNGTRLTVT.

This chain joins TRBV21-1 and TRBJ1-1; the D segment call TRBD1 is taken from the table without a DNA check. TRBV21-1 counts as a pseudogene. The CDR3 loop spans 16 amino acids. CDR3 bases: TGTGCCAGCATAACAGGGCTCGTAGGGTTGAACACTGAAGCTTTCTTT. As protein: CASITGLVGLNTEAFF.

The J gene is TRBJ1-2, the V gene TRBV3-1 (or the pseudogene TRBV3-2); 10 nucleotides agree with TRBD1. This CDR3 comprises 16 residues. Germline V gene lookup returns CDR1 LGHDT and CDR2 YNNKEL (reference sequence). V lost 0 bases and J lost 0; bases outside the gene matches: 1. The CDR3 DNA follows: TGTGCCAGCAGCCAAGAGGGGACAGGGGCTAACTATGGCTACACCTTC. It encodes CASSQEGTGANYGYTF.

The CDR3 sequence is CASSYGVGTDTQYF. CDR3 in DNA: TGTGCCAGCAGCTACGGGGTTGGCACAGATACGCAGTATTTT. V is TRBV7-9 and J is TRBJ2-3; D may be TRBD2 (5 bases). V lost 4 bases, J lost 1 base, and 9 bases lay in between. Germline loops: CDR1 SEHNR, CDR2 FQNEAQ (reference sequence). The CDR3 contains 14 residues. Full variable domain (rest looked up from reference TRBV7-9 and TRBJ2-3): DTGVSQNPRHKITKRGQNVTFRCDPISEHNRLYWYRQTLGQGPEFLTYFQNEAQLEKSRLLSDRFSAERPKGSFSTLEIQRTEQGDSAMYLCASSYGVGTDTQYFGPGTRLTVL.

The V call is TRBV6-1, the J call TRBJ1-6, with D possibly being TRBD1 (5 bases). Trimming took 0 bases from V and 1 from J, leaving 16 bases between them. This CDR3 spans 19 amino acids. The germline CDR1 and CDR2 sequences are MNHNS and SASEGT. The CDR3 DNA sequence: TGTGCCAGCAGTGAAGCGCGGCAGGGTGCTGGATCCTATAATTCACCCCTCCACTTT. It translates to CASSEARQGAGSYNSPLHF.

The chain has TRBV9 and TRBJ2-3; 10 bases fit TRBD2. CDR1 and CDR2 (germline): SGDLS, YYNGEE. The CDR3 is 16 residues long. V was pared by 1 base and J by 4 bases, with 6 bases of the junction left unmatched. The CDR3: CASSVRSGRGPDTQYF. Here the CDR3 DNA reads TGTGCCAGCAGCGTACGGAGCGGGAGGGGGCCAGATACGCAGTATTTT. Drawing the rest from reference TRBV9 and TRBJ2-3, the complete variable domain is DSGVTQTPKHLITATGQRVTLRCSPRSGDLSVYWYQQSLDQGLQFLIQYYNGEERAKGNILERFSAQQFPDLHSELNLSSLELGDSALYFCASSVRSGRGPDTQYFGPGTRLTVL.

The gene calls are TRBV19 and TRBJ2-7; D is perhaps TRBD2 (6 bases). This CDR3 spans 15 amino acids. The germline CDR1 and CDR2 sequences are LNHDA and SQIVND (reference sequence). Deletions cut 2 bases from V and 5 bases from J, with 16 bases between. Here the CDR3 reads CASSIQGGPFNEQYF. The CDR3 DNA reads as TGTGCCAGTAGTATACAGGGAGGTCCATTCAACGAGCAGTACTTC.

The chain employs TRBV5-5 and TRBJ2-7; 14 positions agree with TRBD2. The V gene's germline CDR1 is SGHKS and CDR2 YYEKEE (reference sequence). After removal of 4 bases from V and 4 bases from J, the junction contained 7 bases not matched to a gene. CDR3 length: 16 amino acids. CDR3 DNA sequence: TGTGCCAGCAGCGGGGGGACTAGCGGGAGCATATACGAGCAGTACTTC. Encoded protein: CASSGGTSGSIYEQYF.

This chain uses TRBV5-8 with TRBJ2-1; D unclear. The V gene's germline CDR1 is SGHTS and CDR2 YDEGEE. This CDR3 has 15 residues. Deletions cut 0 bases from V and 0 bases from J, with 7 bases between. CDR3 sequence (DNA): TGTGCCAGCAGCTTGGGTAAGAGCTCCTACAATGAGCAGTTCTTC. Its protein is CASSLGKSSYNEQFF.

The J gene is TRBJ2-2, the V gene TRBV5-6; perhaps TRBD1 as D (8 bases). V lost 0 bases, J lost 4 bases, and 16 bases lay in between. From germline, CDR1 is SGHDT and CDR2 YYEEEE. The CDR3 loop spans 17 amino acids. The CDR3 DNA reads as TGTGCCAGCAGCTTGGGGACAGGGAGGGGCCCCACCGGGGAGCTGTTTTTT. It is translated as CASSLGTGRGPTGELFF.

This clone has just one count. V gene TRBV5-1 combines with J gene TRBJ1-6; D call uncertain. Germline V gives CDR1 SGHRS, CDR2 YFSETQ. V shed 0 bases and J shed 10 bases, with 8 bases lying between them. The length of the CDR3 is 13 residues. The CDR3 protein is CASSLDSVSPLHF. The CDR3 nucleotides are TGCGCCAGCAGCTTGGATAGTGTCTCACCCCTCCACTTT.

This chain uses TRBV30 with TRBJ2-2; D may be TRBD2 (5 bases). Trimming took off 2 bases at V and 7 bases at J, with 11 bases between the two ends. Germline lookup yields CDR1 GTSNPN and CDR2 SVGIG (reference sequence). The CDR3 runs to 13 residues. The CDR3 reads CAWSNSGGGELFF. The CDR3 bases are TGTGCCTGGAGTAATTCCGGAGGCGGGGAGCTGTTTTTT.

This chain uses TRBV15 with TRBJ2-2; TRBD2 might be the D (6 bases). The germline V gene has CDR1 LNHNV and CDR2 YYDKDF (reference sequence). V was pared by 0 bases and J by 5 bases, with 13 bases between. The CDR3 consists of 16 residues. CDR3 bases: TGTGCCACCAGCAGAGATCCGCGGGCGGGGACCGGGGAGCTGTTTTTT. Translated, it gives CATSRDPRAGTGELFF.

V gene TRBV29-1 combines with J gene TRBJ1-2; a weak D match, TRBD1 (6 bases). V was pared by 6 bases and J by 2 bases, with 13 bases between. The CDR3 is 13 amino acids. Germline CDR1 is SQVTM and CDR2 is ANQGSEA. The CDR3 nucleotides read TGCAGCGTCGCGAACACAGGGAACTATGGCTACACCTTC. Translating gives CSVANTGNYGYTF.

The gene calls are TRBV7-9 and TRBJ2-1; 9 nucleotides agree with TRBD2. The CDR3 runs 16 residues. Germline V gene data show CDR1 as SEHNR and CDR2 as FQNEAQ (reference sequence). After removal of 8 bases from V and 4 bases from J, the junction contained 12 bases not matched to a gene. The CDR3 region is CASGSREGLGYNEQFF. The DNA for the CDR3 is TGTGCCAGCGGATCGCGGGAGGGCCTGGGATACAATGAGCAGTTCTTC.

V usage is TRBV6-6 and J usage is TRBJ2-7; the match to TRBD1 covers 8 bases. The junction had 5 bases not matched to a gene; V was cut back by 4 bases and J by 3 bases. Germline lookup yields CDR1 MNHNY and CDR2 SVGAGI (reference sequence). This CDR3 comprises 14 residues. CDR3 bases: TGTGCCAGCAGTTTGGACAGGGCGAGCTACGAGCAGTACTTC. Protein: CASSLDRASYEQYF.

This rearrangement joins TRBV6-5 to TRBJ2-2, with no clear D. The V gene lost 7 bases and the J gene lost 6 bases, with 12 bases spanning the gap. Germline V lookup: CDR1 MNHEY, CDR2 SVGAGI. The CDR3 extends over 13 amino acids. DNA for the CDR3: TGTGCCAGCACCGGAGAGCTAGCCGGGGAGCTGTTTTTT. Protein product: CASTGELAGELFF.

The J gene is TRBJ2-3, the V gene TRBV10-2, with D possibly TRBD1 on 5 matching bases. Trimming removed 0 bases from V and 1 base from J, with 8 bases in between. The germline V gene has CDR1 WSHSY and CDR2 SAAADI. This CDR3 is 15 amino acids long. CDR3 residues: CASSESTRGTDTQYF. Here the CDR3 DNA reads TGCGCCAGCAGTGAGTCTACCAGGGGCACAGATACGCAGTATTTT.